These T cell receptor beta chains were read from a single sample in a study of response to subunit inactivated influenza vaccine. TCRdb reprocessed the RT-PCR reads via MiXCR and lists one record per CDR3 protein. Of about 650,000 distinct CDR3 sequences in the sample, about 15% were seen once. The starting material was PBMCs from blood, obtained about 13 days after vaccination. The receptors were sampled from a man aged 50 or older who received an inactivated influenza vaccine. Both conserved end residues are part of each CDR3.

j_gene: TRBJ1-6
v_gene: TRBV12-3/TRBV12-4
CDR3aa: CASSLGRTGRGYNSPLHF

j_gene: TRBJ1-2
v_gene: TRBV14
CDR3aa: CASSQESGQLTYGYTF

j_gene: TRBJ2-6
v_gene: TRBV6-5
CDR3aa: CASSYSLAGAGGANVLTF

j_gene: TRBJ1-5
v_gene: TRBV10-3
CDR3aa: CATKDRDNQPQHF

j_gene: TRBJ2-7
v_gene: TRBV18
CDR3aa: CASSEDKATYEQYF

j_gene: TRBJ1-6
v_gene: TRBV11-2
CDR3aa: CASSLTGAGSYNSPLHF

j_gene: TRBJ2-7
v_gene: TRBV7-9
CDR3aa: CASSLGQWGGAYEQYF

j_gene: TRBJ2-7
v_gene: TRBV12-3/TRBV12-4
CDR3aa: CASRADRPIPSYEQYF

j_gene: TRBJ2-7
v_gene: TRBV20-1
CDR3aa: CSAGTSFGEQYF

j_gene: TRBJ2-3
v_gene: TRBV7-2
CDR3aa: CASSTVTDTQYF

j_gene: TRBJ2-1
v_gene: TRBV15
CDR3aa: CATSVGSGMGPYNEQFF

j_gene: TRBJ2-6
v_gene: TRBV27
CDR3aa: CASSLGTASFGANVLTF

j_gene: TRBJ2-2
v_gene: TRBV28
CDR3aa: CASSPHKGRTGELFF

j_gene: TRBJ2-1
v_gene: TRBV5-1
CDR3aa: CASSTRTGGDNEQFF

j_gene: TRBJ2-7
v_gene: TRBV30
CDR3aa: CAWERGQGSGEQYF

j_gene: TRBJ2-1
v_gene: TRBV12-3/TRBV12-4
CDR3aa: CASSVAGVSNEQFF

j_gene: TRBJ2-5
v_gene: TRBV6-6
CDR3aa: CASGIGPKETQYF

j_gene: TRBJ1-2
v_gene: TRBV10-3
CDR3aa: CAISTQGVGYGYTF

j_gene: TRBJ2-3
v_gene: TRBV4-2
CDR3aa: CASSKSSSGSTDTQYF

j_gene: TRBJ2-1
v_gene: TRBV4-2
CDR3aa: CASSQEGGGNEQFF